The 21 T cell receptor beta chains below were found in one sample sequenced in a study of T cells in women clearing cervical HPV infection. Profiling relied on immunoSEQ multiplex PCR, and the TCRdb table lists in-frame clones only, not all of them. The sample holds around 15,000 clones. Sequenced material: blood buffy coat. The receptor set was obtained from a woman between 18 and 70 years old with a cervical HPV16 infection that either progressed to CIN3+ or cleared (not recorded which).

Comments on this clone: The CDR3 extends 3 residues past the end of the read, so its final part is completed from the germline J gene. This chain uses TRBV19 with TRBJ2-1, with TRBD2 matching over 7 bases. Germline lookup yields CDR1 LNHDA and CDR2 SQIVND (reference sequence). The V and J ends lost 6 bases and 1 base, in that order; junction bases with no gene match: 6. This CDR3 comprises 15 residues. The part of the CDR3 DNA that was read is TGTGCCAGTAGCGACCGGGACTATTCCTACAATGAG. Its protein is CASSDRDYSYNE. The complete CDR3 sequence is CASSDRDYSYNEQFF.

A word on this clone: Read sequence stops 3 residues before the CDR3 end, and the germline J gene provides the missing end. The chain carries TRBV30 and TRBJ2-3; TRBD2 matches 9 bases. The CDR3 sequence is 15 residues long. V dropped 2 bases and J dropped 1; count of bases not matched to a gene: 4. Germline lookup yields CDR1 GTSNPN and CDR2 SVGIG (reference sequence). The CDR3 reads CAWSLRLAGTDTQYF. The CDR3 bases that were read are TGTGCCTGGAGTCTCCGACTAGCGGGCACAGATACG.

A remark on this clone: The CDR3 goes on 3 residues after the read ends, and that part is filled in from the germline J gene. V usage is TRBV18 and J usage is TRBJ2-3; weak D call: TRBD1 (6 bases). Germline V gene lookup returns CDR1 KGHSH and CDR2 LQKENI. CDR3 length: 15 amino acids. CDR3 DNA (partial): TGTGCCAGCTCATACCAGGCGCGACAGGATCAGCCG. Amino acid sequence: CASSYQARQDQP. The full CDR3 sequence reads CASSYQARQDQPQYF. Looking up the rest from reference TRBV18 and TRBJ2-3 gives the full variable domain: NAGVMQNPRHLVRRRGQEARLRCSPMKGHSHVYWYRQLPEEGLKFMVYLQKENIIDESGMPKERFSAEFPKEGPSILRIQQVVRGDSAAYFCASSYQARQDQPQYFGPGTRLTVL.

In regard to this clone: The CDR3 extends 3 residues past the end of the read, so its final part is completed from the germline J gene. The chain employs TRBV5-1 and TRBJ2-2; 9 bases align to TRBD1. This CDR3 has 16 residues. Germline V CDR1 and CDR2: SGHRS, YFSETQ. The part of the CDR3 DNA that was read is TGCGCCAGCAGCTTGGACGGACAGGGGATTGGTTCACCG. Translated, it gives CASSLDGQGIGSP. The complete CDR3 protein is CASSLDGQGIGSPLFF.

A note on this clone: The missing CDR3 end, 3 residues past where the read stops, is filled in from the germline J gene. V and J are TRBV10-1 and TRBJ2-2, with D possibly matching TRBD2 (6 bases). Germline lookup yields CDR1 WNHNN and CDR2 SYGVQD (reference sequence). CDR3 length: 15 residues. Trimming took off 2 bases at V and 3 bases at J, with 10 bases between the two ends. The CDR3 loop is CASSERRGDTGELFF. CDR3 bases read: TGCGCCAGCAGTGAGCGGAGGGGAGACACCGGGGAG.

Concerning this clone: The read terminates 3 residues before the CDR3 end, so the remaining end is supplied by the germline J gene. The V gene is TRBV6-2 or TRBV6-3, the J gene TRBJ2-4, with D maybe TRBD2 (7 bases). This CDR3 has 16 amino acids. The V end lost 7 bases, the J end lost 7 bases, and 23 bases lay between the germline ends. Per the germline V gene, CDR1 is MNHEY and CDR2 is SVGEGT. CDR3: CASTHREDRRINIQYF. The part of the CDR3 DNA that was read is TGTGCCAGCACCCACCGGGAGGACAGAAGGATTAACATT.

On this clone: The sequenced fragment ends 3 residues before the CDR3 boundary, so the rest is inferred from the germline J gene. The genes are TRBV2 and TRBJ1-4; D remains unclear. The CDR3 totals 12 residues. From germline, CDR1 is SNHLY and CDR2 FYNNEI. The V gene lost 7 bases and the J gene lost 7 bases, with 10 bases spanning the gap. The CDR3 bases that were read are TGTGCCAGCAACCTACCGGGTGAAAAA. Its protein product is CASNLPGEK. The whole CDR3 reads CASNLPGEKLFF.

Details on this clone: Coverage ceases 3 residues before the CDR3 finishes, and the germline J gene fills in the end. This chain joins TRBV7-2 and TRBJ2-1; D remains unclear. Per germline, CDR1 SGHTA and CDR2 FQGNSA. This CDR3 is 14 amino acids long. V dropped 8 bases and J dropped 8 bases, with 19 bases sitting between them. The CDR3 here is CASGEAGRFDEQFF. CDR3 DNA, as far as it was read: TGTGCCAGCGGCGAGGCTGGGCGCTTCGATGAG.

Details on this clone: The read terminates 3 residues ahead of where the CDR3 ends, so the germline J gene completes it. This chain connects TRBV2 to TRBJ2-7; TRBD1 agrees at 8 bases. Germline V gene data show CDR1 as SNHLY and CDR2 as FYNNEI. This CDR3 is 15 amino acids long. V trimming: 7 bases; J trimming: 2 bases; junction bases outside the gene matches: 10. The sequenced part of the CDR3 DNA is TGTGCCAGCACCAGAACCGCGGGACAGGCCTACGAG. This translates into CASTRTAGQAYE. The whole CDR3 sequence is CASTRTAGQAYEQYF.

Note on this clone: The sequenced fragment ends 3 residues before the CDR3 boundary, so the rest is inferred from the germline J gene. This rearrangement joins TRBV20-1 to TRBJ2-7; D perhaps matches TRBD2 (7 bases). The CDR3 extends over 16 amino acids. Trimming took off 1 base at V and 5 bases at J, with 21 bases between the two ends. Germline values: CDR1 DFQATT, CDR2 SNEGSKA (reference sequence). The sequenced part of the CDR3 DNA is TGCAGTGCTAGAGGCGTCGAGAGGGGGGGGAAGGACGAG. It codes for CSARGVERGGKDE. The complete CDR3 sequence is CSARGVERGGKDEQYF.

Comments on this clone: Read coverage stops 3 residues before the CDR3 terminus; the germline J gene supplies the remainder. The chain employs TRBV10-3 and TRBJ2-3; 9 bases fit TRBD2. Germline CDR1 is ENHRY and CDR2 is SYGVKD. The CDR3 totals 16 residues. After removal of 4 bases from V and 2 bases from J, the junction contained 7 bases not matched to a gene. CDR3 loop: CAISGSTSGNTDTQYF. The CDR3 bases that were read are TGTGCCATCAGTGGCTCGACTAGCGGAAACACAGATACG.

A remark on this clone: The read finishes 3 residues shy of the CDR3 end, and the germline J gene is used to complete it. The chain recombines TRBV7-2 with TRBJ1-2; D not certain. Trimming removed 1 base from V and 4 bases from J, with 7 bases in between. The CDR3 runs 13 residues. Germline lookup yields CDR1 SGHTA and CDR2 FQGNSA. The CDR3 region is CASSLEQSYGYTF. Partial CDR3 DNA: TGTGCCAGCAGCTTAGAACAGTCCTATGGC.

Details on this clone: Compared with germline, one end of the junction differs, possibly owing to a read error. The read terminates 3 residues ahead of where the CDR3 ends, so the germline J gene completes it. Other DNA sequences in this specimen translate into the identical CDR3. The chain is built from TRBV19 and TRBJ1-3; 7 bases agree with TRBD1. This CDR3 is 15 amino acids long. In germline, CDR1 is LNHDA, CDR2 SQIVND (reference sequence). This CDR3 is CASSPGTVAGNTIYF. Incomplete CDR3 DNA: TGTGCCAGTAGCCCGGGGACAGTCGCTGGAAACACT.

As concerns this clone: The CDR3 goes on 3 residues after the read ends, and that part is filled in from the germline J gene. V is TRBV7-6 and J is TRBJ2-5; 7 nucleotides match TRBD2. The trim removed 0 bases at V and 4 bases at J, leaving 8 bases unmatched. The CDR3 runs to 16 residues. CDR1 is SGHVS, CDR2 FNYEAQ, per germline. The CDR3 spells CASSLALGGSGETQYF. Incomplete CDR3 DNA: TGTGCCAGCAGCTTAGCGCTGGGAGGGAGCGGAGAGACC. The whole variable domain, filled in from reference TRBV7-6 and TRBJ2-5, reads GAGVSQSPRYKVTKRGQDVALRCDPISGHVSLYWYRQALGQGPEFLTYFNYEAQQDKSGLPNDRFSAERPEGSISTLTIQRTEQRDSAMYRCASSLALGGSGETQYFGPGTRLLVL.

Remarks on this clone: Read data end 3 residues before the CDR3 end; the end is taken from the germline J gene. V usage is TRBV19 and J usage is TRBJ1-5; D remains ambiguous. CDR1 and CDR2 from the germline V gene are LNHDA and SQIVND (reference sequence). The V and J ends lost 2 bases and 9 bases respectively, with 14 bases between them. The CDR3 sequence is 14 residues long. The covered CDR3 bases are TGTGCCAGTAGTATAACCCGGGTTGTAGGGCCC. Amino acids: CASSITRVVGP. The whole CDR3 region reads CASSITRVVGPQHF. The variable domain in full, completed from reference TRBV19 and TRBJ1-5, reads DGGITQSPKYLFRKEGQNVTLSCEQNLNHDAMYWYRQDPGQGLRLIYYSQIVNDFQKGDIAEGYSVSREKKESFPLTVTSAQKNPTAFYLCASSITRVVGPQHFGDGTRLSIL.

With regard to this clone: The CDR3 end is not reached by the read, which stops 3 residues before it; the germline J gene fills it in. The J gene is TRBJ1-1, the V gene TRBV19; D perhaps matches TRBD1 (6 bases). With 7 bases removed from V and 1 base from J, the gap between germline ends came to 13 bases. CDR3 length: 14 amino acids. Germline-derived CDR1 and CDR2 are LNHDA and SQIVND (reference sequence). The CDR3 region is CASNPTGRNTEAFF. The sequenced CDR3 bases are TGTGCCAGTAATCCGACAGGCCGGAACACTGAA.

Turning to this clone: From the germline J gene comes the end of the CDR3, since the read stops 3 residues before it. The chain combines TRBV18 with TRBJ1-1; weak D call: TRBD1 (6 bases). Germline loops: CDR1 KGHSH, CDR2 LQKENI. The CDR3 extends over 13 amino acids. The covered CDR3 bases are TGTGCCAGCTCACCGCAGGGACAAGAGACA. Translation: CASSPQGQET. The CDR3 in its entirety is CASSPQGQETAFF.

Worth noting for this clone: The CDR3 goes on 3 residues after the read ends, and that part is filled in from the germline J gene. This chain joins TRBV5-5 and TRBJ2-3; 8 nucleotides agree with TRBD2. Trimming took 4 bases from V and 3 from J; bases not matched to a gene: 4. The CDR3 loop spans 14 amino acids. CDR1 and CDR2 (germline): SGHKS, YYEKEE (reference sequence). The sequenced part of the CDR3 DNA is TGTGCCAGCAGCCCCCGGGGGGGGACAGATACG. Its translation: CASSPRGGTDT. The CDR3 in full is CASSPRGGTDTQYF.

The CDR3 here is CASTQSGRNQPQHF. CDR3 DNA, as far as it was read: TGTGCCAGCACCCAATCTGGCAGGAATCAGCCC. The chain has TRBV2 and TRBJ1-5; no clear D gene. The observed sequence ends 3 residues before the CDR3 terminus, with the missing tail filled in from the germline J gene. This CDR3 has 14 residues. V was shortened by 7 bases and J by 4 bases, with 14 bases between the two germline ends. The germline V gene has CDR1 SNHLY and CDR2 FYNNEI.

With regard to this clone: The read falls 3 residues short of the CDR3 end, and the missing part is taken from the germline J gene. V usage is TRBV29-1 and J usage is TRBJ2-3; 12 nucleotides align to TRBD2. The CDR3 is 15 residues long. Per germline, CDR1 SQVTM and CDR2 ANQGSEA. CDR3 in amino acids: CSAKMASGREATQYF. CDR3 DNA (partial): TGCAGCGCCAAAATGGCTAGCGGGAGGGAGGCGACG.

Turning to this clone: The sequence runs out 3 residues before the end of the CDR3; the remainder is reconstructed from the germline J gene. This chain joins TRBV7-6 and TRBJ2-5, with TRBD2 matching over 13 bases. The CDR3 runs 16 residues. Germline V gives CDR1 SGHVS, CDR2 FNYEAQ. The junction had 4 bases not matched to a gene; V was cut back by 1 base and J by 5 bases. The CDR3 loop is CASSLGLAGGGETQYF. CDR3 DNA (partial): TGTGCCAGCAGCTTAGGACTAGCGGGGGGCGGGGAGACC.